This TCR beta chain was found in a study of cytotoxic CD8 clonotypes in ibrutinib-treated CLL. Across the study: Response sampling came at median approximately a year of treatment, ranging roughly 6 to 36 months.

Comments on this clone: Its cognate antigen is unknown.

Depth targeted 1 in 200,000 to 1 in 1 million T cells, averaging approximately 9.3x coverage per clonotype. The table came from immunoSEQ multiplex PCR; TCRdb's copy has only in-frame clones and leaves some out. The data contain about 250,000 clones, 70% of them singletons. Study-level points and caveats: Clonality went up at the time of ibrutinib response, stayed stable in sustained remission, and later dropped back toward its baseline level at progression.

Trimming stripped 1 base from V and 0 bases from J, with 11 bases between. CDR3 length equals 16 residues. Germline CDR1 and CDR2: SGHVS and FQNEAQ. The source was PBMCs, collected after 24 months of ibrutinib treatment. The chain couples TRBV7-8 to TRBJ2-3; TRBD1 is a possible D gene (5 bases). This receptor was obtained from a human donor with chronic lymphocytic leukemia. CDR3 protein: CASSLEGQDSTDTQYF. The CDR3 DNA reads as TGTGCCAGCAGCTTAGAGGGGCAGGACAGCACAGATACGCAGTATTTT.